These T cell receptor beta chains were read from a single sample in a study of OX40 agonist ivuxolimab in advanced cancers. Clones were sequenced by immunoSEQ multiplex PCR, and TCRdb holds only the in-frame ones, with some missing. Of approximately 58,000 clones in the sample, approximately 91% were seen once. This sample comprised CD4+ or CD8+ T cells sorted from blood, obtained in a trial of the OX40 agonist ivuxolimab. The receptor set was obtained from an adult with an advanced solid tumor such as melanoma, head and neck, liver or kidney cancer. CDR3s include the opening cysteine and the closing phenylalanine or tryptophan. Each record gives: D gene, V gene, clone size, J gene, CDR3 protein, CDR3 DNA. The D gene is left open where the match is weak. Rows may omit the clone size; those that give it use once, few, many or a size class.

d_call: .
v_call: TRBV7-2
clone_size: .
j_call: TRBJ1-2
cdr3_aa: CASSLEPGRNYGYTF
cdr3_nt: TGTGCCAGCAGCTTAGAGCCAGGGAGGAACTATGGCTACACCTTC

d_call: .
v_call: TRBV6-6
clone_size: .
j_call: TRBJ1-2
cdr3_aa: CASSYGGGDGYTF
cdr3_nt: TGTGCCAGCAGTTACGGCGGGGGTGATGGCTACACCTTC

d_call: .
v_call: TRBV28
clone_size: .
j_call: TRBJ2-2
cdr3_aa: CATTIPGAGELFF
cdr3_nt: TGTGCCACAACAATCCCTGGGGCCGGGGAGCTGTTTTTT

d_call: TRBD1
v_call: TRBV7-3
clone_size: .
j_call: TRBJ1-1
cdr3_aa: CASSADRGTEAFF
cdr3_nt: TGTGCCAGCAGCGCAGACAGGGGCACTGAAGCTTTCTTT

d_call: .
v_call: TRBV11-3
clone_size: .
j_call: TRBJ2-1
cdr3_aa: CASSLNSHNEQFF
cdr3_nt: TGTGCCAGCAGCTTGAACAGTCACAATGAGCAGTTCTTC

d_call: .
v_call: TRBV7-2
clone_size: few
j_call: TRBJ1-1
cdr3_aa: CASSFPGTEAFF
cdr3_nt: TGTGCCAGCAGCTTTCCGGGCACTGAAGCTTTCTTT

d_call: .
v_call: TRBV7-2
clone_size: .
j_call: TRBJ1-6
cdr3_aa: CASSLRKHSSPLHF
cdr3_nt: TGTGCCAGCAGCTTACGTAAGCACAGTTCACCCCTCCACTTT

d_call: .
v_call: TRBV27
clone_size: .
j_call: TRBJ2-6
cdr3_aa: CASSPLEISGANVLTF
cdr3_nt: TGTGCCAGCAGTCCCCTGGAGATCTCTGGGGCCAACGTCCTGACTTTC

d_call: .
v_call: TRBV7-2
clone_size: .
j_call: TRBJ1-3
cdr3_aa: CASRKAWGPGNTIYF
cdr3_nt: TGTGCCAGCAGAAAAGCCTGGGGTCCTGGAAACACCATATATTTT

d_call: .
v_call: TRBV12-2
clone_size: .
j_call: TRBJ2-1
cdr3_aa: CASRLADYPYNEQFF
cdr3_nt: TGTGCAAGTCGCTTAGCGGACTACCCCTACAATGAGCAGTTCTTC

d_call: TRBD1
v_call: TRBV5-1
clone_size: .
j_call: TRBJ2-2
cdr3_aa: CASSTGQENTGELFF
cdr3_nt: TGCGCCAGCAGCACAGGACAGGAGAACACCGGGGAGCTGTTTTTT

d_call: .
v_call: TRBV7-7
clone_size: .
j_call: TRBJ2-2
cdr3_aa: CASSLGTNGELFF
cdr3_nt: TGTGCTAGCAGCTTAGGAACTAACGGGGAGCTGTTTTTT

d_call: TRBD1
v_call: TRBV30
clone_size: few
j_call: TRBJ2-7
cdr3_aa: CAWSRTGVHREQYF
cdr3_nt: TGTGCCTGGAGCCGGACAGGGGTTCATCGCGAGCAGTACTTC

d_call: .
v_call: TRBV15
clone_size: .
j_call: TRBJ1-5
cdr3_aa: CATSRFRGVGQPQHF
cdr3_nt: TGTGCCACCAGCAGATTCCGGGGCGTAGGTCAGCCCCAGCATTTT

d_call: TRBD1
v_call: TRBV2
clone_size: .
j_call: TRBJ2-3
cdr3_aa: CASGRDRGRPDTQYF
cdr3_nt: TGTGCCAGCGGCCGGGACAGGGGGCGTCCAGATACGCAGTATTTT

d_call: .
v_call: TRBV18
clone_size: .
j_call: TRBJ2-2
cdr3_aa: CASSGRSTGELFF
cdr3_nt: TGTGCCAGCTCAGGTCGGTCGACCGGGGAGCTGTTTTTT

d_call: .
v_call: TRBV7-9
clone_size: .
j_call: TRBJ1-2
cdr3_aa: CASSLGRPNYGYTF
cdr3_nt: TGTGCCAGCAGCTTAGGACGGCCTAACTATGGCTACACCTTC

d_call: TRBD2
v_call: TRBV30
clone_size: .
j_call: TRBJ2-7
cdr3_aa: CAWSVGLAGYEQYF
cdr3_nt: TGTGCCTGGAGTGTGGGTTTAGCGGGTTACGAGCAGTACTTC

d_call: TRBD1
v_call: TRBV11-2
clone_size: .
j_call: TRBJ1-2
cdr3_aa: CASSPDRVGYTF
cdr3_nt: TGTGCCAGCAGCCCCGACAGGGTTGGCTACACCTTC

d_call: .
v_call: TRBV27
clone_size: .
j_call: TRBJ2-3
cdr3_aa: CASSRFQGPDTQYF
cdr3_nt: TGTGCCAGCAGCCGCTTCCAAGGGCCAGATACGCAGTATTTT

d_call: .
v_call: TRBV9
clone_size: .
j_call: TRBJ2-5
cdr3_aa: CASSRVQETQYF
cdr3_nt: TGTGCCAGCAGCAGGGTTCAAGAGACCCAGTACTTC

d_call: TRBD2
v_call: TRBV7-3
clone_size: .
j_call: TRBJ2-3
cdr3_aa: CASSLGGEVDTQYF
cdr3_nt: TGTGCCAGCAGCTTGGGAGGGGAGGTCGATACGCAGTATTTT

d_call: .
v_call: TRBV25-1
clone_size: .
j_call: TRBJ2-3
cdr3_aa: CASSEYERGTDTQYF
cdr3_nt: TGTGCCAGCAGTGAATATGAAAGAGGAACAGATACGCAGTATTTT

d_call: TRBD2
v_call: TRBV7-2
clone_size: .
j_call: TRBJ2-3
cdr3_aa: CASSLRQAASGRADTQYF
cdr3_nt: TGTGCCAGCAGCCTTCGGCAAGCAGCAAGCGGGAGGGCAGATACGCAGTATTTT

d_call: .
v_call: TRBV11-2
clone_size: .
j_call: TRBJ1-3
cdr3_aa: CASSLQGYSGNTIYF
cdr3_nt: TGTGCCAGCAGCTTACAGGGGTACTCTGGAAACACCATATATTTT

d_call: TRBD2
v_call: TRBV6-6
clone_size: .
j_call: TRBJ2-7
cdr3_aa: CASISRTSGSYEQYF
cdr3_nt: TGTGCCAGCATTTCCCGGACTAGCGGATCCTACGAGCAGTACTTC

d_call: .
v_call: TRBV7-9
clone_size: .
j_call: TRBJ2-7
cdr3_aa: CASSLGYINGSFSYEQYF
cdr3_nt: TGTGCCAGCAGCTTAGGGTATATTAACGGGTCTTTCTCCTACGAGCAGTACTTC

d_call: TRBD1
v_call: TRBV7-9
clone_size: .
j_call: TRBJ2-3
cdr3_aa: CASSRPGQGKDTQYF
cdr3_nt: TGTGCCAGCAGCAGACCGGGACAGGGGAAAGATACGCAGTATTTT

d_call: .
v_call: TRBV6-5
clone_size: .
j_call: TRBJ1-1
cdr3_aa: CASSSQFRGTEAFF
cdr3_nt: TGTGCCAGCAGTTCTCAGTTCAGAGGCACTGAAGCTTTCTTT

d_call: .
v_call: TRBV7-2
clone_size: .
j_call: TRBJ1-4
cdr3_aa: CASSLVSRDEKLFF
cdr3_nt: TGTGCCAGCAGCTTAGTTAGCAGGGATGAAAAACTGTTTTTT

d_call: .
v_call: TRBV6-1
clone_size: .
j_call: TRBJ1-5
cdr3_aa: CASTTSNQPQHF
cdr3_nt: TGTGCCAGCACCACTAGCAATCAGCCCCAGCATTTT

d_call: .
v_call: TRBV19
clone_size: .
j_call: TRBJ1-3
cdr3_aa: CASSIEAGDSSGNTIYF
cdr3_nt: TGTGCCAGTAGTATAGAGGCCGGTGATAGCTCTGGAAACACCATATATTTT

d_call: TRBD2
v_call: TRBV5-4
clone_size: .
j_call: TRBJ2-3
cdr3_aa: CASSFPTSGSADTQYF
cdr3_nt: TGTGCCAGCAGCTTCCCGACTAGCGGGAGTGCAGATACGCAGTATTTT

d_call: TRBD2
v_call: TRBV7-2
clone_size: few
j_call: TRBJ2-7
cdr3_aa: CASRGTSWYEQYF
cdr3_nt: TGTGCCAGCAGAGGGACTAGCTGGTACGAGCAGTACTTC

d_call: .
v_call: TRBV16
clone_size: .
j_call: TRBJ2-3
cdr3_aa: CASSQRRGNPDTQYF
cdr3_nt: TGTGCCAGCAGCCAGAGACGGGGGAACCCAGATACGCAGTATTTT

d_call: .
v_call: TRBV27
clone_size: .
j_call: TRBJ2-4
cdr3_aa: CASASPGDRAKNIQYF
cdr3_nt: TGTGCCAGCGCATCGCCCGGGGATAGGGCCAAAAACATTCAGTACTTC